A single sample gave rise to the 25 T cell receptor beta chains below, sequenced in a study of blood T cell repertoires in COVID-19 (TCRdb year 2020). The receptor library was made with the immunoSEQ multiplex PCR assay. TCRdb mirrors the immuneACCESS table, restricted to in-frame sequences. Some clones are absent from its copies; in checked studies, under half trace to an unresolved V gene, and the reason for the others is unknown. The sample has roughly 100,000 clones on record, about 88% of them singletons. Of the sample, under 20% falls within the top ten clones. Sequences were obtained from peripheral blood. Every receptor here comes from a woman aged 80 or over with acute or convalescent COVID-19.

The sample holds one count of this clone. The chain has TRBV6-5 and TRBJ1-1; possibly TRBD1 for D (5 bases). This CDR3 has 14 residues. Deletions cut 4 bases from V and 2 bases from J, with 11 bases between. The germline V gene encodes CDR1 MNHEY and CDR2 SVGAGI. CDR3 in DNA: TGTGCCAGCAGTTCCCTCGGGGGTAACACTGAAGCTTTCTTT. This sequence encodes CASSSLGGNTEAFF.

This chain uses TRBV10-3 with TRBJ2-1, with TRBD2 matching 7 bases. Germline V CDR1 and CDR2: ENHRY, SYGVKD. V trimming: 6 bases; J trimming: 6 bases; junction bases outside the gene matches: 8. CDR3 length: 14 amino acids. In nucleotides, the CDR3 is TGTGCCATCAGCAATTCCCTAGCGGCCAATGAGCAGTTCTTC. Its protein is CAISNSLAANEQFF.

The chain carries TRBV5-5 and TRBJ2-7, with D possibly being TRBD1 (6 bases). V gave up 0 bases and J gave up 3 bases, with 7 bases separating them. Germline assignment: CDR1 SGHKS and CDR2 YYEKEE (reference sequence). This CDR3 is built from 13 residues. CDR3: CASSLEGGYEQYF. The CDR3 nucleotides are TGTGCCAGCAGCTTGGAAGGGGGCTACGAGCAGTACTTC.

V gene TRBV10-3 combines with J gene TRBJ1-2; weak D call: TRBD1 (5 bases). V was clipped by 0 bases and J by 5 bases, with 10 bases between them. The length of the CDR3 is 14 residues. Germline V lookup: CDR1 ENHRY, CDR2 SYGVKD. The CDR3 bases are TGTGCCATCAGTGAGTCGGGGCAGGTTTATGGCTACACCTTC. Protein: CAISESGQVYGYTF.

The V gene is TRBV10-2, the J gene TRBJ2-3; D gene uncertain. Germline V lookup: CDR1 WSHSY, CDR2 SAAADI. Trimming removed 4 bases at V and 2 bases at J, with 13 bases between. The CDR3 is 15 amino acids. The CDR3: CASSALTSLTDTQYF. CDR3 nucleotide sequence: TGCGCCAGCAGTGCTTTGACTTCACTCACAGATACGCAGTATTTT.

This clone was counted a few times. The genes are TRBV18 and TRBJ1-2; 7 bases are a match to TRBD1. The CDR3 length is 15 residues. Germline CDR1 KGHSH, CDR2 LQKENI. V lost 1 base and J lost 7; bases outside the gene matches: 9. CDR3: CASSPQQGDLSGYTF. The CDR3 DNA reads TGTGCCAGCTCACCACAGCAGGGGGATCTATCTGGCTACACCTTC.

CDR3 bases: TGTGCCAGCAGCCCACGGACAGGGGACAATGAGCAGTTCTTC. The encoded protein is CASSPRTGDNEQFF. The chain is built from TRBV7-6 and TRBJ2-1; 9 nucleotides agree with TRBD1. V shed 5 bases, J shed 5 bases, and the junction held 4 bases outside the gene matches. CDR1 and CDR2 (germline): SGHVS, FNYEAQ. CDR3 length: 14 amino acids.

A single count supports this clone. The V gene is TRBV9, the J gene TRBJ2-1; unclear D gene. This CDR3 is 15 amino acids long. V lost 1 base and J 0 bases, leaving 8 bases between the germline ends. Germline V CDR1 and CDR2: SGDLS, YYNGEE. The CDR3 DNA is TGTGCCAGCAGCGTATCCTACAGCTCCTACAATGAGCAGTTCTTC. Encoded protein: CASSVSYSSYNEQFF.

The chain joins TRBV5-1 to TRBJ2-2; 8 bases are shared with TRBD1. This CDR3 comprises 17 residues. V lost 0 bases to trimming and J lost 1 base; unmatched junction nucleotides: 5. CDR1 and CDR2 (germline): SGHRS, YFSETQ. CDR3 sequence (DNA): TGCGCCAGCAGCTTGGCCGCCGGGACAGGGAACACCGGGGAGCTGTTTTTT. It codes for CASSLAAGTGNTGELFF.

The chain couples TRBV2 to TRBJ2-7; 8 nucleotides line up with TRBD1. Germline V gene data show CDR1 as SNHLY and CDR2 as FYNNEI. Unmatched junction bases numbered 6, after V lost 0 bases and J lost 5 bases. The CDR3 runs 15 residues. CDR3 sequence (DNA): TGTGCCAGCAGTGAAGCAGGGACAGGTAGGAACGAGCAGTACTTC. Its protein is CASSEAGTGRNEQYF. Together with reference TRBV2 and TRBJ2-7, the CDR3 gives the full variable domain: EPEVTQTPSHQVTQMGQEVILRCVPISNHLYFYWYRQILGQKVEFLVSFYNNEISEKSEIFDDQFSVERPDGSNFTLKIRSTKLEDSAMYFCASSEAGTGRNEQYFGPGTRLTVT.

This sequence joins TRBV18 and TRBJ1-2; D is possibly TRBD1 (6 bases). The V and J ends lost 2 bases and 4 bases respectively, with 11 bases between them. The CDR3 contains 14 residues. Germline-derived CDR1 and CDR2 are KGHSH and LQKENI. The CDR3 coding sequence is TGTGCCAGCTCACCAACCGGGACAAGCTATGGCTACACCTTC. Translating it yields CASSPTGTSYGYTF.

This CDR3 is CASSQDNSQTNTGELFF. Written as DNA, the CDR3 is TGCGCCAGCAGCCAAGATAACAGTCAGACGAACACCGGGGAGCTGTTTTTT. This chain uses TRBV4-1 with TRBJ2-2; D ambiguous. The CDR3 loop spans 17 amino acids. Trimming took off 0 bases at V and 0 bases at J, with 11 bases between the two ends. The germline gives CDR1 MGHRA, CDR2 YSYEKL.

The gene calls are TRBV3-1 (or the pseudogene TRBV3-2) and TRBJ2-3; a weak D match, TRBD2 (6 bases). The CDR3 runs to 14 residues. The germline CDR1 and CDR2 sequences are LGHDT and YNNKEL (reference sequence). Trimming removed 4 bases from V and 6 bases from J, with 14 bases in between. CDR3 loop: CASSLRDPRDTQYF. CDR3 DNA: TGTGCCAGCAGCCTGCGGGACCCCCGGGATACGCAGTATTTT.

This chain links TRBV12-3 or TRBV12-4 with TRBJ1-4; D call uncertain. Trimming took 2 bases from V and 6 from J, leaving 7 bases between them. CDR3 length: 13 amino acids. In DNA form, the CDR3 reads TGTGCCAGCAGTTTAAGCACCCATGAAAAACTGTTTTTT. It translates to CASSLSTHEKLFF.

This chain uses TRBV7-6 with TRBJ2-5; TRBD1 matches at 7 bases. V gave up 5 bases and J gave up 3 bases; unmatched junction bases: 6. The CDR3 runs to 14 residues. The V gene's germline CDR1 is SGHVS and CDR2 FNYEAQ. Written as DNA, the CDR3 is TGTGCCAGCAGCCATTACAGGGGCGAAGAGACCCAGTACTTC. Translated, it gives CASSHYRGEETQYF. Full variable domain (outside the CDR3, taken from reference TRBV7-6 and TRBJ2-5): GAGVSQSPRYKVTKRGQDVALRCDPISGHVSLYWYRQALGQGPEFLTYFNYEAQQDKSGLPNDRFSAERPEGSISTLTIQRTEQRDSAMYRCASSHYRGEETQYFGPGTRLLVL.

Here the CDR3 reads CASSLAGTDPYEQYF. CDR3 sequence (DNA): TGTGCCAGCAGCTTAGCCGGGACAGACCCCTACGAGCAGTACTTC. V usage is TRBV7-2 and J usage is TRBJ2-7, with 7 bases fitting TRBD1. Trimming removed 0 bases from V and 2 bases from J; junction bases left unmatched: 4. The germline gives CDR1 SGHTA, CDR2 FQGNSA. This CDR3 has 15 residues.

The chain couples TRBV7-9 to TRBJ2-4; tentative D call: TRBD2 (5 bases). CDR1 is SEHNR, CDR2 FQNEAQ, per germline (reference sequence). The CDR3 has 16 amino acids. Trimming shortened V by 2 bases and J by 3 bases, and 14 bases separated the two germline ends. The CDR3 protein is CASSLWVGVGKNIQYF. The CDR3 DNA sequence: TGTGCCAGCAGCTTATGGGTCGGGGTGGGCAAAAACATTCAGTACTTC.

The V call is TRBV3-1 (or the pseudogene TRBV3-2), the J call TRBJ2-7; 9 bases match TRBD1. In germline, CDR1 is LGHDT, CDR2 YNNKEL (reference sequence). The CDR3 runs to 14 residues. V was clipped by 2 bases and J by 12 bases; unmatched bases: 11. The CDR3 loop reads CASSQMGTGLPTYF. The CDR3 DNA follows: TGTGCCAGCAGCCAAATGGGGACAGGGCTTCCAACGTACTTC.

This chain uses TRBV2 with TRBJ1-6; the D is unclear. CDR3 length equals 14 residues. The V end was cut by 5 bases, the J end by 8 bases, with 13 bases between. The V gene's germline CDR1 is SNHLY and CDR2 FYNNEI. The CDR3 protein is CASSSTRRDSPLHF. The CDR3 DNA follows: TGTGCCAGCAGTTCGACTCGGAGGGATTCACCCCTCCACTTT.

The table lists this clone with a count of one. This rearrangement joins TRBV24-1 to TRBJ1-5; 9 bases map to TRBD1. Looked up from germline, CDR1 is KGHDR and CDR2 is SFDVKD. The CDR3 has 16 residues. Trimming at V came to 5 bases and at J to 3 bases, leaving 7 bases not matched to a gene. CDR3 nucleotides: TGTGCCACCAGTGCCGCCGACAGGGGGATCAATCAGCCCCAGCATTTT. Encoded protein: CATSAADRGINQPQHF.

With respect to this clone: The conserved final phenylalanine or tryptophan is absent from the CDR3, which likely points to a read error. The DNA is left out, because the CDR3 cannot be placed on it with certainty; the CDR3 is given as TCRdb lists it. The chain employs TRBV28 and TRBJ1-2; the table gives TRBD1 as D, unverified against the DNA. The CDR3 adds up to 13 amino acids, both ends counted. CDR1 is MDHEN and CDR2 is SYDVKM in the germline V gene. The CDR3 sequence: CASSQTGGFNKQM.

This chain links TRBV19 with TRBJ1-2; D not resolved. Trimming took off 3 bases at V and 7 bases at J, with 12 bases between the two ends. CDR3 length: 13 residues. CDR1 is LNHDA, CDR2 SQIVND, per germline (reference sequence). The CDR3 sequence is CASSIPGIPGYTF. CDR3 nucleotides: TGTGCCAGTAGTATCCCAGGTATTCCTGGCTACACCTTC.

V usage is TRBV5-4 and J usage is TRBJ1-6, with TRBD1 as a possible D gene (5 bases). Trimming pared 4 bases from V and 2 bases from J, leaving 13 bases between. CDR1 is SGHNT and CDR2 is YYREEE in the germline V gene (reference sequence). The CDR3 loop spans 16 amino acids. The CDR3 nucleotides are TGTGCCAGCAGCACAGCGGGGCACCCCTATAATTCACCCCTCCACTTT. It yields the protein CASSTAGHPYNSPLHF.

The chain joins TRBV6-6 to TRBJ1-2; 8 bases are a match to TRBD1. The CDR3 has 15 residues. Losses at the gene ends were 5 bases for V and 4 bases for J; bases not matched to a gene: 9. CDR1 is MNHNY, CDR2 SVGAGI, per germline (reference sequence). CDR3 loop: CASSAGTGIPYGYTF. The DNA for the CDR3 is TGTGCCAGCAGTGCCGGGACAGGTATACCCTATGGCTACACCTTC.

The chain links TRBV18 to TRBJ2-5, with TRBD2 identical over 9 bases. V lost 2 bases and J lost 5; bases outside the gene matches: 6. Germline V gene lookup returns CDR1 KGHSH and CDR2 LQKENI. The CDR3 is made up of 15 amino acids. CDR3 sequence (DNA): TGTGCCAGCTCACCAATAAGCGGGGGGCTGGAGACCCAGTACTTC. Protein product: CASSPISGGLETQYF.